Listed below are T cell receptor beta chains from one sample, sequenced in a study of ipilimumab plus nivolumab after autologous stem cell transplantation. Sequencing was performed with immunoSEQ multiplex PCR; in TCRdb, only in-frame clones are kept and a portion is missing. The sample shows roughly 45,000 clones, roughly 88% of them seen only once. This sample comprised PBMCs, obtained in a trial of ipilimumab plus nivolumab as post-transplant consolidation. The source is a male donor with multiple myeloma. Both conserved end residues are part of each CDR3. Clone size is stated in some rows and not others, as once, few, many or a class when expanded.

j_gene	v_gene	abundance	CDR3aa
TRBJ2-7	TRBV7-2	NA	CASSLESYVPDWRAYEQYF
TRBJ1-4	TRBV7-9	NA	CASSLLWTGATNEKLFF
TRBJ2-7	TRBV7-8	NA	CASSSQIRTVSSYEQYF
TRBJ1-1	TRBV5-1	once	CASSLWDRNTEAFF
TRBJ1-5	TRBV27	NA	CASSGQAGNQPQHF
TRBJ2-5	TRBV5-1	NA	CASSWAGTSGGTETQYF
TRBJ2-1	TRBV10-1	NA	CASSENLAGDAEQFF
TRBJ1-1	TRBV18	NA	CASSPREAGDAEAFF
TRBJ1-5	TRBV6-1	NA	CASSEEDSRTQPQHF
TRBJ2-1	TRBV4-1	NA	CASSRLAGVTRDEQFF
TRBJ2-7	TRBV6-5	NA	CASSPGTRFAYEQYF
TRBJ1-3	TRBV5-5	NA	CASRLRGPELSSGNTIYF
TRBJ1-2	TRBV29-1	few	CSALTVGQYGYTF
TRBJ2-3	TRBV19	NA	CASSIRLGAGVYDTQYF
TRBJ1-1	TRBV6-5	NA	CASSPRTGLNTEAFF
TRBJ2-7	TRBV10-3	NA	CAISEGQGDEQYF
TRBJ1-1	TRBV6-5	NA	CASPGGGGTEAFF
TRBJ1-3	TRBV7-6	NA	CASSLALGVAGNTIYF
TRBJ2-1	TRBV7-2	NA	CASNWGGFDEQFF
TRBJ1-6	TRBV30	NA	CAWGRVDSPLHF
TRBJ1-3	TRBV5-1	once	CASRFGQASGNTIYF
TRBJ1-5	TRBV6-5	NA	CASSYEGGNNQPQHF
TRBJ1-5	TRBV21-1	NA	CASSKETGGASNQPQHF
TRBJ1-1	TRBV28	NA	CASSSTVNTEAFF
TRBJ1-4	TRBV7-9	NA	CASSSRQSDEKLFF
TRBJ1-4	TRBV6-5	NA	CASSYSWGAEKLFF